The present T cell receptor (beta chain) was sequenced within a study of preoperative IRX-2 immunotherapy in early breast cancer (dated by TCRdb to the late 2010s). The method behind the library was the immunoSEQ multiplex PCR assay. The clones in this table, taken by TCRdb from immuneACCESS, are in-frame only. Not every clone is retained; where verified, under half of the shortfall comes from an unresolved V gene, and the cause of the rest is unknown. The sample yields roughly 23,000 clones; around 89% were counted once. Together, the top ten hold roughly 8.6% of the sample. As for this clone: Its antigen specificity is not known. Base qualities are missing; no much larger clone stands one base away.

The meaning of the sample's treatment or condition label: preoperative locoregional IRX-2 cytokine immunotherapy. The samples were obtained from a phase Ib study that tested preoperative, locoregional IRX-2 cytokine immunotherapy designed to prime immune responses. Patients with early-stage breast cancer who were given IRX-2 before surgery served as donors. Including cysteine and phenylalanine, the CDR3 has 12 amino acids. The sequence is cut down to CDR3 DNA, 36 bases in frame from base 1. A distance of 8 bases separates the germline ends of V and J, which lose 5 bases and 2 bases respectively. From the germline V gene, CDR1 is SQVTM and CDR2 is ANQGSEA.

The chain is assembled from TRBV29-1 and TRBJ2-3; no D segment can be confidently identified. The source is a human donor with breast cancer. This material consisted of tumor tissue, taken after IRX-2 immunotherapy. The CDR3 region: CSVLMDTDTQYF. Read as DNA, the sequence is TGCAGCGTTCTGATGGACACAGATACGCAGTATTTT.